This T cell receptor (beta chain) originates from a study of CD8+ T cells in alopecia areata. Study as a whole: The protocol delivered tofacitinib for 6 to 18 months, then withdrew it for 6 months. Notes on the study in general: Higher clonality and more expanded CD8+ clones appeared in lesional than normal scalp.

This CDR3 region has 14 residues. V lost 3 bases, J lost 6 bases, and 12 bases lay in between. Germline V gene sequence: CDR1 MNHEY, CDR2 SMNVEV (reference sequence). The sample's treatment: oral pan-JAK inhibitor, 5-10 mg twice daily. As for this clone: Its matching antigen is unknown.

In each case, RNA was isolated and then reverse transcribed into cDNA as the sequencing template. Some clones are missing from TCRdb's copy, which holds only in-frame ones; the method was immunoSEQ multiplex PCR. The table lists 120,000 or so clones, roughly 50% of them singletons. This TCR derives from a human donor with alopecia areata. This sequence joins TRBV27 and TRBJ1-5; tentative D call: TRBD1 (6 bases). Specimen: CD8+ T cells sorted from blood, collected at week 4, from a patient treated with tofacitinib. The CDR3 DNA reads TGTGCCAGCAGTTTGGAAGGGGGTAGTCAGCCCCAGCATTTT. It specifies CASSLEGGSQPQHF.